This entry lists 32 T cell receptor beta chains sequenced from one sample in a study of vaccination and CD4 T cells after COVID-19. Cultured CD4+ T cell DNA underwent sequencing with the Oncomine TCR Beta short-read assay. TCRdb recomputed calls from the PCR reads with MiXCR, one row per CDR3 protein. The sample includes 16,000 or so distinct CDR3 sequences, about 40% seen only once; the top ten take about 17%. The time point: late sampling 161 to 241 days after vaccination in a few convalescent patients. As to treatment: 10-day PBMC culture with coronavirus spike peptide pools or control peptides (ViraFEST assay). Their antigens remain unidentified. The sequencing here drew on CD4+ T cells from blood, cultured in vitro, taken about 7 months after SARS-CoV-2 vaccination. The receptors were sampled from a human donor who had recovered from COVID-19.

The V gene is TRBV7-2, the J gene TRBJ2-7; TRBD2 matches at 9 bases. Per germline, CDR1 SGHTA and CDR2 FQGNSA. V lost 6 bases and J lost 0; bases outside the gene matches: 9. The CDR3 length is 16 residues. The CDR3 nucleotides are TGTGCCAGCAGTAGCGGGAGATTGGCAAGCTCCTACGAGCAGTACTTC. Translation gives CASSSGRLASSYEQYF.

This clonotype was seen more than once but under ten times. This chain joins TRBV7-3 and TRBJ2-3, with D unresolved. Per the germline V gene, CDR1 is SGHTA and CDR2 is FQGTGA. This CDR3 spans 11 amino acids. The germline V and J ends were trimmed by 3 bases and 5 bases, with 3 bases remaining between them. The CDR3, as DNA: TGTGCCAGCAGCTTCGGAGATACGCAGTATTTT. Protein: CASSFGDTQYF.

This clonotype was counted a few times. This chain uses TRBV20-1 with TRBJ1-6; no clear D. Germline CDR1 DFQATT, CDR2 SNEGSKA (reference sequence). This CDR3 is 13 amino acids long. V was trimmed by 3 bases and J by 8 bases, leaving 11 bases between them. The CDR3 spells CSASSRTDSPLHF. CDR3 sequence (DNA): TGCAGTGCTAGTTCCAGGACTGATTCACCCCTCCACTTT.

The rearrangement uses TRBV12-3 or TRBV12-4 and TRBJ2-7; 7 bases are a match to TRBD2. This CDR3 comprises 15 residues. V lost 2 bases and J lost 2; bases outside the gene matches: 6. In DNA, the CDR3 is TGTGCCAGCAGTTTATACGGGAGGCGTACCTACGAGCAGTACTTC. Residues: CASSLYGRRTYEQYF.

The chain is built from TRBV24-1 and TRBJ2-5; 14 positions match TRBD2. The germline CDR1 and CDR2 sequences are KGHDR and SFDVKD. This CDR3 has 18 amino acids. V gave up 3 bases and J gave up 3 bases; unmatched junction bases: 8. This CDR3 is CATSDNPGLAGVEETQYF. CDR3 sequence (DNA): TGTGCCACCAGTGATAATCCGGGACTAGCGGGAGTCGAAGAGACCCAGTACTTC.

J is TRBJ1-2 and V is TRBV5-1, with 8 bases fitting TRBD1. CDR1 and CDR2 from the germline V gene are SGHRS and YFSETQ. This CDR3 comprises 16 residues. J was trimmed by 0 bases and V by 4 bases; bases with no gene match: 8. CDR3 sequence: CASSRPGGAANYGYTF. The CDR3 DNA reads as TGCGCCAGCAGCAGACCAGGGGGCGCGGCTAACTATGGCTACACCTTC.

CDR3 bases: TGTGCCAGCAGCTTCAGGGACCTGTACAATGAGCAGTTCTTC. Protein: CASSFRDLYNEQFF. The chain links TRBV7-9 to TRBJ2-1; the D gene could be TRBD1 or TRBD2 (5 bases each). The CDR3 is made up of 14 amino acids. Trimming stripped 3 bases from V and 4 bases from J, with 10 bases between. The germline gives CDR1 SEHNR, CDR2 FQNEAQ (reference sequence).

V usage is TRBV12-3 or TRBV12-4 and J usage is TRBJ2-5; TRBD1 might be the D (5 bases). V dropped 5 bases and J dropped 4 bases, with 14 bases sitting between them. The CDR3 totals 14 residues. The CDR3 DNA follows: TGTGCCAGCAGTCTGACAGTCCCCCCAGAGACCCAGTACTTC. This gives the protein CASSLTVPPETQYF.

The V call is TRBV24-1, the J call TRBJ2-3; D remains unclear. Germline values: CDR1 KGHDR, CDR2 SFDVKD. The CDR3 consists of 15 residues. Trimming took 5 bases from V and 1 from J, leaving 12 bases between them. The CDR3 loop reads CATSGWGSGTDTQYF. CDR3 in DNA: TGTGCCACCAGTGGGTGGGGTTCCGGCACAGATACGCAGTATTTT.

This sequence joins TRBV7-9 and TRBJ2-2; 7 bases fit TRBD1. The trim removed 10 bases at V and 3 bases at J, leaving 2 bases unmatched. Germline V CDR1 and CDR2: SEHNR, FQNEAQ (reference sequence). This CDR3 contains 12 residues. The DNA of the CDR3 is TGTGCCATGACAGGGTACACCGGGGAGCTGTTTTTT. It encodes CAMTGYTGELFF. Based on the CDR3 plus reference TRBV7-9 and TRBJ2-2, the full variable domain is DTGVSQNPRHKITKRGQNVTFRCDPISEHNRLYWYRQTLGQGPEFLTYFQNEAQLEKSRLLSDRFSAERPKGSFSTLEIQRTEQGDSAMYLCAMTGYTGELFFGEGSRLTVL.

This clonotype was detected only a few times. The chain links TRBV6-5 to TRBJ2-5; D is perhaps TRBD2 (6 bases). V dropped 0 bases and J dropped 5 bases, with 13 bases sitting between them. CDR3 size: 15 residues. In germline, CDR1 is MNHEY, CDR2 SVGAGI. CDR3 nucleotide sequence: TGTGCCAGCAGTTACTCGGTCCGGGAGCGGGAGACCCAGTACTTC. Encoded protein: CASSYSVRERETQYF.

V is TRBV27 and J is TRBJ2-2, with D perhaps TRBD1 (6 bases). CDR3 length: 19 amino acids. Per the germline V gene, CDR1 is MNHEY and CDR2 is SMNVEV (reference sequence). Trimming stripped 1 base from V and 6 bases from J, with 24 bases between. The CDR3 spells CASSLFGLLEGVDAGELFF. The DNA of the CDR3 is TGTGCCAGCAGTTTATTCGGGCTCCTCGAGGGGGTAGACGCCGGGGAGCTGTTTTTT.

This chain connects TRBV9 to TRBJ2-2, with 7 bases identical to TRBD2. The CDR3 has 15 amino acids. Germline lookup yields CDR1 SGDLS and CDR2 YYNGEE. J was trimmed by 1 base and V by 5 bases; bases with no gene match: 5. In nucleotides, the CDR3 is TGTGCCAGCAGGCCCACGGGGGGGAACACCGGGGAGCTGTTTTTT. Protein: CASRPTGGNTGELFF.

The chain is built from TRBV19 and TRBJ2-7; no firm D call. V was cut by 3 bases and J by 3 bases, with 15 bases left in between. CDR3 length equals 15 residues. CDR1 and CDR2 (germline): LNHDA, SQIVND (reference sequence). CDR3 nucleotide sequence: TGTGCCAGTAGTATGTTCTTACAGACCGGCTACGAGCAGTACTTC. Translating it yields CASSMFLQTGYEQYF.

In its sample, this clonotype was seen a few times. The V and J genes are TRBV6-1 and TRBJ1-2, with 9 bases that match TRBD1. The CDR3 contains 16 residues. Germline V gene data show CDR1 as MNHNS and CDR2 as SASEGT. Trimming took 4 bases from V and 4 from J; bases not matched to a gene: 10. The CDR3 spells CASSVLPGQGSYGYTF. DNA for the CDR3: TGTGCCAGCAGTGTCTTACCGGGACAGGGCAGCTATGGCTACACCTTC.

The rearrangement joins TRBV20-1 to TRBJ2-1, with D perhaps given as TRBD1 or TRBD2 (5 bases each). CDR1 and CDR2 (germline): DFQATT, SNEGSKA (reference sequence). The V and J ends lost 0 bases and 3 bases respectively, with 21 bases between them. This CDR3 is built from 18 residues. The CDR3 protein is CSARDEGVLGDRYNEQFF. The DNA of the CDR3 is TGCAGTGCTAGAGATGAAGGGGTACTAGGGGACCGCTACAATGAGCAGTTCTTC.

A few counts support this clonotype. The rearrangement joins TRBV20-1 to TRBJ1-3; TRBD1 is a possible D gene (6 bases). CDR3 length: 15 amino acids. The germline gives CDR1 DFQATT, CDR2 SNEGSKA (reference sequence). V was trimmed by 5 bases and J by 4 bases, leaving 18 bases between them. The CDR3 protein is CSALGWGHLGNTIYF. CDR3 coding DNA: TGCAGTGCTCTGGGTTGGGGACATCTGGGAAACACCATATATTTT.

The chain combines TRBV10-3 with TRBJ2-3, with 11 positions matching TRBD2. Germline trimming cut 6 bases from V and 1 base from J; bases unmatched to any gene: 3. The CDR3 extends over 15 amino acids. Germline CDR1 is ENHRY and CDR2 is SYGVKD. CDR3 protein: CAISQTSGGTDTQYF. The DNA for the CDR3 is TGTGCCATCAGCCAGACTAGCGGGGGCACAGATACGCAGTATTTT.

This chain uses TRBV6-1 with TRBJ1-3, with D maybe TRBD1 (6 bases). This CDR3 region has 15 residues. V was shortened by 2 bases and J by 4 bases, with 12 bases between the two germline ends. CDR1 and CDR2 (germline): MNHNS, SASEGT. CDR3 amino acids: CASSETPGAGNTIYF. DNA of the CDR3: TGTGCCAGCAGTGAAACCCCAGGGGCCGGAAACACCATATATTTT.

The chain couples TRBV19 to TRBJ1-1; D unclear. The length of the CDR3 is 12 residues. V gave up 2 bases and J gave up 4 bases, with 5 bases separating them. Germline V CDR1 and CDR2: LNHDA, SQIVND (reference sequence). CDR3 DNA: TGTGCCAGTAGTATACACGGCACTGAAGCTTTCTTT. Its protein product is CASSIHGTEAFF.

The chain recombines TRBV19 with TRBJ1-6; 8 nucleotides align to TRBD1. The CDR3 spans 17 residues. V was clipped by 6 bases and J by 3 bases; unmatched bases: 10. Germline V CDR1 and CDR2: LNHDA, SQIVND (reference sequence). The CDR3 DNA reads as TGTGCCAGTAGGGATAAGACAGGGGCCGGCTATAATTCACCCCTCCACTTT. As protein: CASRDKTGAGYNSPLHF.

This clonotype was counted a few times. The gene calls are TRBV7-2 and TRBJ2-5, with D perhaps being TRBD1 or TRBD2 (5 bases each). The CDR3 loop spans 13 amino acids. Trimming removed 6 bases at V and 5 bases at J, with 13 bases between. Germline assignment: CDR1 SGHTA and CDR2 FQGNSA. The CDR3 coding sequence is TGTGCCAGCAGGTTCTCAGGGAGTGAGACCCAGTACTTC. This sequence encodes CASRFSGSETQYF.

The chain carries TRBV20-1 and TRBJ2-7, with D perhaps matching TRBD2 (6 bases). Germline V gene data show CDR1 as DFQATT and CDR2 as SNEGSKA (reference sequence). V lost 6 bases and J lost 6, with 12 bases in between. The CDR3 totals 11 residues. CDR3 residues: CSAVGGSEQYF. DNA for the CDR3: TGCAGTGCCGTTGGGGGGTCCGAGCAGTACTTC.

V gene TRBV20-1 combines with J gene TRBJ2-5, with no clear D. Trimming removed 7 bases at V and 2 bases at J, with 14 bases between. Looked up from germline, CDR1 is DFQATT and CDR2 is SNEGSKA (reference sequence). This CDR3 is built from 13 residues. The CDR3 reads CSVPTEVQETQYF. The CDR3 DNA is TGCAGTGTCCCCACTGAGGTTCAAGAGACCCAGTACTTC.

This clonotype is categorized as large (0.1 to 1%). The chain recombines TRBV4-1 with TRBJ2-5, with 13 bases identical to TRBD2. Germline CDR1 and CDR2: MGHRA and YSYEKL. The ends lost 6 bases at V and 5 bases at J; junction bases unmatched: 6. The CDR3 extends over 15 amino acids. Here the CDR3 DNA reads TGCGCCAGCAGGAAAGGACTAGCGGGGGAGGAGACCCAGTACTTC. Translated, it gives CASRKGLAGEETQYF.

The CDR3 region has the DNA TGTGCCAGTTTGAATCCCTACAATGAGCAGTTCTTC. This codes for CASLNPYNEQFF. The chain recombines TRBV27 with TRBJ2-1, with D unresolved. The CDR3 is 12 residues long. The ends were cut back, 9 bases at V and 2 bases at J, with 8 bases in the middle. CDR1 is MNHEY, CDR2 SMNVEV, per germline (reference sequence).

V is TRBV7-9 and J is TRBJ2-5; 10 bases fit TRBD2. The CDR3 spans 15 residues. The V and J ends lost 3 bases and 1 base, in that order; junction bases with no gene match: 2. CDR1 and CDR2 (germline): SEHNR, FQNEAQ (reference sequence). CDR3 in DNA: TGTGCCAGCAGCTTCGGGACTAGCGCCCAAGAGACCCAGTACTTC. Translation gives CASSFGTSAQETQYF.

The CDR3 DNA sequence: TGTGCCAGCAGCTTAACTTATCGCGGGGGGAGCACAGATACGCAGTATTTT. It encodes CASSLTYRGGSTDTQYF. The chain carries TRBV7-3 and TRBJ2-3; TRBD2 matches 8 bases. Losses at the gene ends were 0 bases for V and 0 bases for J; bases not matched to a gene: 5. Germline CDR1 and CDR2: SGHTA and FQGTGA. CDR3 length: 17 residues.

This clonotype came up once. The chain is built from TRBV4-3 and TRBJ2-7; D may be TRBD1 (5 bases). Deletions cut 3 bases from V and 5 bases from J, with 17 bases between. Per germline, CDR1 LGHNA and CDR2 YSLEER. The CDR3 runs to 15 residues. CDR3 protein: CASSQELGRNHEQYF. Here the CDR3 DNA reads TGCGCCAGCAGCCAGGAATTGGGGCGAAATCACGAGCAGTACTTC.

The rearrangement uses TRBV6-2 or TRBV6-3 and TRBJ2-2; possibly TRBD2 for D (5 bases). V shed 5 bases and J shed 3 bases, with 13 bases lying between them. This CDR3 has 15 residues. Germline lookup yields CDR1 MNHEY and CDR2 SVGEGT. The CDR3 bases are TGTGCCAGCAGTATCCTGGAGGTTTACACCGGGGAGCTGTTTTTT. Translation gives CASSILEVYTGELFF.

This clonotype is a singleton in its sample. The CDR3 DNA follows: TGTGCCAGCAGCCTTGGAGTCATGGATACGCAGTATTTT. Translated, it gives CASSLGVMDTQYF. The chain employs TRBV7-3 and TRBJ2-3; no clear D gene. This CDR3 is built from 13 residues. V was clipped by 5 bases and J by 6 bases, with 12 bases between them. Per the germline V gene, CDR1 is SGHTA and CDR2 is FQGTGA.

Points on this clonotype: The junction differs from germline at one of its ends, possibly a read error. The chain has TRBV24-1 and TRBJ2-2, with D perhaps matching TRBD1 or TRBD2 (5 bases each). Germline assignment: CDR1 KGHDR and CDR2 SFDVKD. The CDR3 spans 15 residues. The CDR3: CATRDGGANTGELFF. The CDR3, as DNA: TGTGCCACCCGTGATGGGGGAGCCAACACCGGGGAGCTGTTTTTT.